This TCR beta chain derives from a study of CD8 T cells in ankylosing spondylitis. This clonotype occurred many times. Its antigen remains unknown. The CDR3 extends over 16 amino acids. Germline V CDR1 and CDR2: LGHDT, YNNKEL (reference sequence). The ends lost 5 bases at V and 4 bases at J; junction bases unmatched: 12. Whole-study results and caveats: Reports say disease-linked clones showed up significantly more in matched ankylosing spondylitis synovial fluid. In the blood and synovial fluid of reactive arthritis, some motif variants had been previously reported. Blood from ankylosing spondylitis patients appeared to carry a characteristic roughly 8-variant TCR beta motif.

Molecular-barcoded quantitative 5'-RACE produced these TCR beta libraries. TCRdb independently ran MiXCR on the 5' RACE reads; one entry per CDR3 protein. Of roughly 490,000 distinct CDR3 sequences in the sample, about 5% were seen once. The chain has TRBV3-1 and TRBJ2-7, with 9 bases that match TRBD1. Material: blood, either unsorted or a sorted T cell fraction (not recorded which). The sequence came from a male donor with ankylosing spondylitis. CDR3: CASSDLTGQGGYEQYF. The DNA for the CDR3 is TGTGCCAGCAGCGACCTAACGGGACAGGGAGGTTACGAGCAGTACTTC.